This T cell receptor beta chain was identified during a study of CD8 T cells in Susac syndrome. cDNA came from about 0.5 to 1 ug RNA primed by random hexamers. Via MiXCR, TCRdb re-called the immunoSEQ multiplex PCR reads, giving one row per CDR3 protein. The sample lists over 350,000 distinct CDR3 sequences, around 85% occurring once. There are 15 residues in the CDR3. Looked up from germline, CDR1 is SEHNR and CDR2 is FQNEAQ (reference sequence). With 5 bases removed from V and 8 bases from J, the gap between germline ends came to 19 bases. Specimen: CD8+ T cells from PBMCs. V is TRBV7-9 and J is TRBJ2-1; D is possibly TRBD1 (5 bases). This receptor was identified in a human donor with multiple sclerosis. The CDR3 nucleotides read TGTGCCAGCAGCGACTTCAACAGGCACGACTATGAGCAGTTCTTC. Its protein is CASSDFNRHDYEQFF.